What follows describes a single T cell receptor (beta chain). The entry originates in a study of cytomegalovirus exposure and HLA in healthy donors. PCR amplification relied on 60 Vbeta primers (plus 13 Jbeta primers). Profiled with immunoSEQ multiplex PCR; TCRdb holds only in-frame clones, not every one. The table includes roughly 170,000 clones, more than 60% detected once. Per the germline V gene, CDR1 is LNHDA and CDR2 is SQIVND (reference sequence). This CDR3 has 15 amino acids. The ends lost 3 bases at V and 9 bases at J; junction bases unmatched: 9. Source material: PBMCs. This sequence was found in a woman under 40 in good health and CMV-seropositive. The V gene is TRBV19, the J gene TRBJ2-5, with 11 nucleotides matching TRBD1. The CDR3 loop is CASSMWTGGVDPQYF. The CDR3, as DNA: TGTGCCAGTAGTATGTGGACAGGGGGCGTAGATCCCCAGTACTTC.